This T cell receptor (beta chain) was obtained from a study of T cells in narcolepsy. Assay used: immunoSEQ multiplex PCR; TCRdb lists only in-frame clones, some missing. This table has roughly 25,000 clones, around two thirds appearing once. V dropped 0 bases and J dropped 2; count of bases not matched to a gene: 9. The CDR3 spans 18 residues. Germline CDR1 is LGHNA and CDR2 is YNFKEQ. Whole-study results and caveats: Reportedly, autoreactive clonotypes were serially detected in patients' blood but not controls'.

This clone was picked up a small number of times. What it binds is not known. The origin of this receptor is a human donor in good health. This rearrangement joins TRBV4-2 to TRBJ2-5; 10 nucleotides align to TRBD2. The sequenced sample consisted of memory (CD45RA-) CD4+ T cells from blood. CDR3 coding DNA: TGTGCCAGCAGCCAAGAACTGCAAGCGGGGGGGATTCAAGAGACCCAGTACTTC. Its protein product is CASSQELQAGGIQETQYF.